The rows below give T cell receptor beta chains drawn from one sample of a study of blood T cell repertoires in COVID-19. Method: immunoSEQ multiplex PCR; TCRdb's copy keeps in-frame clones and lacks some. The sample contains about 88,000 clones, approximately 88% of which appear only once. The sample comprised peripheral blood. Receptor source: an elderly man with acute or convalescent COVID-19. CDR3s include the opening cysteine and the closing phenylalanine or tryptophan. A D gene is named only where the DNA matches it firmly. Size values are once, few and many counts, or a class for expanded clones, and some rows have none.

TGCGCCAGCATGGGGCTGGACTATGGCTACACCTTC	CASMGLDYGYTF	.	few	TRBJ1-2	12	TRBV5-1
TGTGCCAGCAGCTTAATGGAGATAGCAGCTAACTATGGCTACACCTTC	CASSLMEIAANYGYTF	.	once	TRBJ1-2	16	TRBV5-6
TGTGCCAGCAGCGTAGGAGTTAGCAGCTACAATGAGCAGTTCTTC	CASSVGVSSYNEQFF	.	once	TRBJ2-1	15	TRBV9
TGTGCCATCACGGCACAGGTGGGCACTGAAGCTTTCTTT	CAITAQVGTEAFF	.	.	TRBJ1-1	13	TRBV10-3
TGTGCCAGCAGCCGTGGGACAGTTACTAATCAGCCCCAGCATTTT	CASSRGTVTNQPQHF	TRBD1	once	TRBJ1-5	15	TRBV27
TGTGCCAGCAGCGTAGGGACAGGGGGTTTCTACGAGCAGTACTTC	CASSVGTGGFYEQYF	TRBD1	.	TRBJ2-7	15	TRBV9
TGCGCCAGCAGCCAAGATATGGGGGCGCTTGGGGAGCTGTTTTTT	CASSQDMGALGELFF	.	.	TRBJ2-2	15	TRBV4-1
TGTGCCAGCAGCCAAGTGGGCCGAGGGGCTTTCTTT	CASSQVGRGAFF	.	.	TRBJ1-1	12	TRBV3-1/TRBV3-2
TGTGCCAGCAGCGGGGGACTCAAGTATAATTCACCCCTCCACTTT	CASSGGLKYNSPLHF	.	.	TRBJ1-6	15	TRBV9
TGTGCCAGCAGCAAACAAGGGGTTTCTGCGTATGGCTACACCTTC	CASSKQGVSAYGYTF	.	.	TRBJ1-2	15	TRBV14
TGTGCCAGCAGTTCCATGTTGGAGGACAGGAGGAACACTGAAGCTTTCTTT	CASSSMLEDRRNTEAFF	TRBD1	.	TRBJ1-1	17	TRBV28
TGTGCCAGCAGTCCCTACGACAGGGTTCAGCCCCAGCATTTT	CASSPYDRVQPQHF	TRBD1	.	TRBJ1-5	14	TRBV6-5
TGCGCCAGCAGCGCCGACAGAGAGCAGTACTTC	CASSADREQYF	.	few	TRBJ2-7	11	TRBV5-1
TGTGCCAGCAGTTACGCCGGGACAGGGAGCTCCTACGAGCAGTACTTC	CASSYAGTGSSYEQYF	TRBD1	.	TRBJ2-7	16	TRBV6-2/TRBV6-3
TGTGCCAGCACCGGAGGGACAGCAAAACTGTTTTTT	CASTGGTAKLFF	TRBD1	once	TRBJ1-4	12	TRBV28
TGTGCCAGCAGTGCCCCCGGGACAGGGGGCCCCGGGGAGCTGTTTTTT	CASSAPGTGGPGELFF	TRBD1	.	TRBJ2-2	16	TRBV25-1
TGTGCCAGTAGTATAGTATCCCCCTTGATGGCAGGGGCCACTGAAGCTTTCTTT	CASSIVSPLMAGATEAFF	.	.	TRBJ1-1	18	TRBV19
.	CASSSSQGGNNEQFF	.	once	TRBJ2-1	15	TRBV6-5
TGCGCCAGCAGCCAAGGAAGGGAGACTAGGCCAGATACGCAGTATTTT	CASSQGRETRPDTQYF	.	.	TRBJ2-3	16	TRBV4-3
TGTGCCAGCAGCCAAGTACGGGGTTCCTATGGCTACACCTTC	CASSQVRGSYGYTF	.	.	TRBJ1-2	14	TRBV3-1/TRBV3-2
TGTGCCAGCAGCCAAGAAAGGGCAGGGCCAGAAAAACTGTTTTTT	CASSQERAGPEKLFF	.	few	TRBJ1-4	15	TRBV4-2
TGCAGCGTTACAGGGGCCAGAAATGAAAAACTGTTTTTT	CSVTGARNEKLFF	TRBD1	.	TRBJ1-4	13	TRBV29-1
TGTGCCAGCAGCTTAGGAGGGGGGGACCAGCCCCAGCATTTT	CASSLGGGDQPQHF	.	.	TRBJ1-5	14	TRBV7-3
TGTGCCAGCAGCTACGGACTAGCGGGAGGCGACAATGAGCAGTTCTTC	CASSYGLAGGDNEQFF	TRBD2	.	TRBJ2-1	16	TRBV7-2
TGTGCCACCAGCCGCGGACAGGGAGCGACGGAAAGCAATCAGCCCCAGCATTTT	CATSRGQGATESNQPQHF	TRBD1	.	TRBJ1-5	18	TRBV15
TGTGCCAGCAGTTACTCTTCCGGGAGGACAGATACGCAGTATTTT	CASSYSSGRTDTQYF	TRBD2	.	TRBJ2-3	15	TRBV6-5
TGTGCCAGCAGCAGAGAGGATTACACTGAAGCTTTCTTT	CASSREDYTEAFF	.	.	TRBJ1-1	13	TRBV5-5
TGTGCCAGTAGTGACTGGACTCCAAGCTCCTATAATTCACCCCTCCACTTT	CASSDWTPSSYNSPLHF	.	.	TRBJ1-6	17	TRBV19
TGCGCCAGCTGCCGGGGGGGCGCAAAAGCTTTCTTT	CASCRGGAKAFF	.	.	TRBJ1-1	12	TRBV10-2
TGTGCCAGCAGCTTAGTCCCAGGGTCCGGGGAGCTGTTTTTT	CASSLVPGSGELFF	.	.	TRBJ2-2	14	TRBV7-2
TGTGCCAGCAGTGAAGCACAGGGTCCCAATCAGCCCCAGCATTTT	CASSEAQGPNQPQHF	.	.	TRBJ1-5	15	TRBV6-1
TGTGCCAGCAGCTCATATCTAGATACCGGGGAGCTGTTTTTT	CASSSYLDTGELFF	.	.	TRBJ2-2	14	TRBV7-7
TGTGCCAGCAGCACGAAACAGCCAGGGCTCGGATCCTACAATGAGCAGTTCTTC	CASSTKQPGLGSYNEQFF	.	.	TRBJ2-1	18	TRBV28
TGTGCCAGCAGCTTAGAAGGGGGCAGGGGCCTTGGGACTGAAGCTTTCTTT	CASSLEGGRGLGTEAFF	TRBD1	.	TRBJ1-1	17	TRBV7-2
TGTGCCAGTAGAAAGGAACAGGGGGCAAGGGAGACCCAGTACTTC	CASRKEQGARETQYF	TRBD1	.	TRBJ2-5	15	TRBV19
TGTGCCAGCAGTTTCAAAGCTTATGGCTACACCTTC	CASSFKAYGYTF	.	.	TRBJ1-2	12	TRBV12-3/TRBV12-4
TGTGCCAGCAGCTCATGGGGGAGGACCACAGATACGCAGTATTTT	CASSSWGRTTDTQYF	.	.	TRBJ2-3	15	TRBV7-2
TGTGCCAGCTCACCGTTGGCCCCCTCTCCCCATACGCAGTATTTT	CASSPLAPSPHTQYF	.	.	TRBJ2-3	15	TRBV18
TGTGCTAGCGCGGTGGCCGCGACTAGCGGGAGTTGGTCCTCCTACAATGAGCAGTTCTTC	CASAVAATSGSWSSYNEQFF	TRBD2	.	TRBJ2-1	20	TRBV7-7
TGTGCCAGTAGTACAGGACAGGGCAATCAGCCCCAGCATTTT	CASSTGQGNQPQHF	TRBD1	.	TRBJ1-5	14	TRBV19
TGTGCCAGCAGCTTAGATCTCTATTCACCCCTCCACTTT	CASSLDLYSPLHF	.	.	TRBJ1-6	13	TRBV11-2
TGTGCCAGCAGTAGCGGGGGCACATCCTACAATGAGCAGTTCTTC	CASSSGGTSYNEQFF	TRBD2	.	TRBJ2-1	15	TRBV5-4
TGTGCCACCCACGGGACAGCCAAAAGCATTCAGTACTTC	CATHGTAKSIQYF	TRBD1	.	TRBJ2-4	13	TRBV12-3/TRBV12-4
TGTGCCAGCAGCCAAGGGACAGGGGCACAGCCCCAGCATTTT	CASSQGTGAQPQHF	TRBD1	once	TRBJ1-5	14	TRBV4-2
TGTGCCAGCAGCTTAAGGACAGGGATCCATCAGCCCCAGCATTTT	CASSLRTGIHQPQHF	TRBD1	.	TRBJ1-5	15	TRBV11-2
TGTGCCAGCAGTTCTTCCCGGGGGAAGGGGTACACTGAAGCTTTCTTT	CASSSSRGKGYTEAFF	.	.	TRBJ1-1	16	TRBV6-6
TGTGCCAGCAGTGTGCAGGGGTCCTACTTCTTCCAAAATGAAAAACTGTTTTTT	CASSVQGSYFFQNEKLFF	.	.	TRBJ1-4	18	TRBV5-5
TGTGCCAGCAGCCAAGACCCTGGGACAGGGTTTCAGCCCCAGCATTTT	CASSQDPGTGFQPQHF	TRBD1	.	TRBJ1-5	16	TRBV4-2
TGCGCCAGCAGCCAAGATAGGGGGCCGGCTGGTGGCTACACCTTC	CASSQDRGPAGGYTF	TRBD1	.	TRBJ1-2	15	TRBV4-3
TGTGCCATCAGTGAACAGGGTACTAATGAAAAACTGTTTTTT	CAISEQGTNEKLFF	.	.	TRBJ1-4	14	TRBV10-3
TGTGCCAGCTCCCCCGCGGCCCCTAACTCTTATGGCTACACCTTC	CASSPAAPNSYGYTF	.	.	TRBJ1-2	15	TRBV18
TGTGCCACCAGTGATGGAGGGGGCGGGACAGATACGCAGTATTTT	CATSDGGGGTDTQYF	.	.	TRBJ2-3	15	TRBV24-1
TGTGCCAGCACGTTGGACAGGTGGACACAGCCCCAGCATTTT	CASTLDRWTQPQHF	TRBD1	.	TRBJ1-5	14	TRBV28
TGTGCCAGCAGCTTCAAGGGGATCACTGAAGCTTTCTTT	CASSFKGITEAFF	.	.	TRBJ1-1	13	TRBV7-2
TGTGCCAGCAGGAAGGGGCAGGGGACTGAAGCTTTCTTT	CASRKGQGTEAFF	.	.	TRBJ1-1	13	TRBV5-4